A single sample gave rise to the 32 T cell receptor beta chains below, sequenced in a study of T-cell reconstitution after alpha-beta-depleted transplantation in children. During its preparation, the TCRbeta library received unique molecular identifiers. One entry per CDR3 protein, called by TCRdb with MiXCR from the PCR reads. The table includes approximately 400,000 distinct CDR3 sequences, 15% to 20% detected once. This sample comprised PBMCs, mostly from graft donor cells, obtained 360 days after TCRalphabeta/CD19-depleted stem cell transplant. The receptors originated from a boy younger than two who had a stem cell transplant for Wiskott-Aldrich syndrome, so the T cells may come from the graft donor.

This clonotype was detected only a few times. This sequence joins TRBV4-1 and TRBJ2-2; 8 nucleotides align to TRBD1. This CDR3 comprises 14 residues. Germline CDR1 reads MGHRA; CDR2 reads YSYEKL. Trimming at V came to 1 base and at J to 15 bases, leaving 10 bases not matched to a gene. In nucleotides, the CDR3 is TGCGCCAGCAGCCAAGGCGAGGACAGGGTGGGGGTGTTTTTT. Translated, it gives CASSQGEDRVGVFF.

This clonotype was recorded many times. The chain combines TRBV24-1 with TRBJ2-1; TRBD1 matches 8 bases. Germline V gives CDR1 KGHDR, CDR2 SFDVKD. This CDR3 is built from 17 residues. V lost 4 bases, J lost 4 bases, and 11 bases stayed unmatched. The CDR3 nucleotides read TGTGCCACCAGTGAGTACGACAGGGGCCATGTTTACAATGAGCAGTTCTTC. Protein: CATSEYDRGHVYNEQFF.

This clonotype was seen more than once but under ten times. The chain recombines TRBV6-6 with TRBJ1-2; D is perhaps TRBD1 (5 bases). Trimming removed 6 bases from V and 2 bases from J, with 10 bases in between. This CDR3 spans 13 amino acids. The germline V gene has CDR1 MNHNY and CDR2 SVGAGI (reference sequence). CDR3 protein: CASRGTANYGYTF. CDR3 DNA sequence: TGTGCCAGCAGGGGGACCGCGAACTATGGCTACACCTTC.

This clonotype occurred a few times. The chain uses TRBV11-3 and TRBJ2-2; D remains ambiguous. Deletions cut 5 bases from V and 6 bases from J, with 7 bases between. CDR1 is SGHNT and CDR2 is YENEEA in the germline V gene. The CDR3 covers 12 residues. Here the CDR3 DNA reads TGTGCCAGCAGCCCCCAGGCCGGGGAGCTGTTTTTT. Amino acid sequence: CASSPQAGELFF.

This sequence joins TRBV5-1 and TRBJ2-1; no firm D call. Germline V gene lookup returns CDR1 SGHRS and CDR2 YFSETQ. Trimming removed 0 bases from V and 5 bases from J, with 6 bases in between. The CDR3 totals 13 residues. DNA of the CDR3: TGCGCCAGCAGCTTGGCCCTCGACAATGAGCAGTTCTTC. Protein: CASSLALDNEQFF. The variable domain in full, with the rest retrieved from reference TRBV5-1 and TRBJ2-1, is KAGVTQTPRYLIKTRGQQVTLSCSPISGHRSVSWYQQTPGQGLQFLFEYFSETQRNKGNFPGRFSGRQFSNSRSEMNVSTLELGDSALYLCASSLALDNEQFFGPGTRLTVL.

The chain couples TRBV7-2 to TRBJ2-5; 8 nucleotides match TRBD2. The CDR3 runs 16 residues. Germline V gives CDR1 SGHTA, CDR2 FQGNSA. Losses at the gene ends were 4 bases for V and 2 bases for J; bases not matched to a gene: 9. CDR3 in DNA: TGTGCCAGCAGCTCAATAGAGCGGGGGCCTCAAGAGACCCAGTACTTC. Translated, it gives CASSSIERGPQETQYF.

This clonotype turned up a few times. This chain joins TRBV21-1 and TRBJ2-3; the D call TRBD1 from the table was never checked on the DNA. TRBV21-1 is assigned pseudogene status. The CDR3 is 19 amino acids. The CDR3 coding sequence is TGTGCCAGCAGCAAGATCCAGGGGGCGAGGGAATATAGCACAGATACGCAGTATTTT. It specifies CASSKIQGAREYSTDTQYF.

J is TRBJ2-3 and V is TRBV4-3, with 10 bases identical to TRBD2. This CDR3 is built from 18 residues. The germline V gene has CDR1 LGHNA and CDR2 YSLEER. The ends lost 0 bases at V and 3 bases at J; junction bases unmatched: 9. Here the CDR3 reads CASSQDRLAGDGTDTQYF. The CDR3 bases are TGCGCCAGCAGCCAAGATCGGCTAGCGGGAGATGGGACAGATACGCAGTATTTT.

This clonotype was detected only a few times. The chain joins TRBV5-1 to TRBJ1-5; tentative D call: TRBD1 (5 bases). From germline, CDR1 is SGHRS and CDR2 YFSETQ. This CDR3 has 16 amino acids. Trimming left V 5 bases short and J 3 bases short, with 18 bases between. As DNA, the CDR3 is TGCGCCAGCAGTTTTGGTCCCAGGGAGTTCAATCAGCCCCAGCATTTT. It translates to CASSFGPREFNQPQHF. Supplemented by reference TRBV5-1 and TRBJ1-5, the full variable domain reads KAGVTQTPRYLIKTRGQQVTLSCSPISGHRSVSWYQQTPGQGLQFLFEYFSETQRNKGNFPGRFSGRQFSNSRSEMNVSTLELGDSALYLCASSFGPREFNQPQHFGDGTRLSIL.

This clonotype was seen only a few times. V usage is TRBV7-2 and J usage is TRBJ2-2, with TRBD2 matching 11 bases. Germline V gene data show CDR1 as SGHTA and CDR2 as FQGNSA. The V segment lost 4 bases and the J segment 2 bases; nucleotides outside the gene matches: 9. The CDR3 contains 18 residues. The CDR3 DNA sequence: TGTGCCAGCAGCTCTAGCGGGAGGCCCATATTCAACACCGGGGAGCTGTTTTTT. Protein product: CASSSSGRPIFNTGELFF.

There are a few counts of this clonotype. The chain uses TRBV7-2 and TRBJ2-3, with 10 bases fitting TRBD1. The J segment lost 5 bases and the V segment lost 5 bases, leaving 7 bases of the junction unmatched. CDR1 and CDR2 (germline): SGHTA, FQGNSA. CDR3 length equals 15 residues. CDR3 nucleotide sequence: TGTGCCAGCAGCCTAAGACAGGGGGCAAGAGATACGCAGTATTTT. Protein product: CASSLRQGARDTQYF.

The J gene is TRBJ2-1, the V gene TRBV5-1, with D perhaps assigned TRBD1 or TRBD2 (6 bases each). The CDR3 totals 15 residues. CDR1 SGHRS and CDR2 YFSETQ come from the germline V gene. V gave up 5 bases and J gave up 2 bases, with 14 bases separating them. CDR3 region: CASRGGSSAYNEQFF. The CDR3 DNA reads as TGCGCCAGCAGAGGGGGGTCTAGCGCCTACAATGAGCAGTTCTTC. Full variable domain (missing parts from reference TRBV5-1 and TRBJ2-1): KAGVTQTPRYLIKTRGQQVTLSCSPISGHRSVSWYQQTPGQGLQFLFEYFSETQRNKGNFPGRFSGRQFSNSRSEMNVSTLELGDSALYLCASRGGSSAYNEQFFGPGTRLTVL.

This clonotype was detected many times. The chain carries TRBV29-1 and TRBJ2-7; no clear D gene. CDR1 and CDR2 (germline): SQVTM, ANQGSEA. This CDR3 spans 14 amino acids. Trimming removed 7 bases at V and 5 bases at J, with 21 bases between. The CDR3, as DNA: TGCAGCGCCCCCTCGACGGAATTTCCCAACGAGCAGTACTTC. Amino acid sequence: CSAPSTEFPNEQYF.

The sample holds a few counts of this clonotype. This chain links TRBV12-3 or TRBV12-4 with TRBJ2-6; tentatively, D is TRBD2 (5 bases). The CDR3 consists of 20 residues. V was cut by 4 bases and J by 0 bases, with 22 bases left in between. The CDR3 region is CASSSAASRTLYSGANVLTF. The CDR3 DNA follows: TGTGCCAGCAGTTCCGCCGCGAGCCGGACTCTCTACTCTGGGGCCAACGTCCTGACTTTC.

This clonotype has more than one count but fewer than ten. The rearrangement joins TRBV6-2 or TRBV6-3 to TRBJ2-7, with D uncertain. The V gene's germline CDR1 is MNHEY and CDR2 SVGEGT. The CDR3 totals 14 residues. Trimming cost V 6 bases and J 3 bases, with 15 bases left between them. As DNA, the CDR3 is TGTGCCAGCAGCGAAACAACTGTCCTCTACGAGCAGTACTTC. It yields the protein CASSETTVLYEQYF.

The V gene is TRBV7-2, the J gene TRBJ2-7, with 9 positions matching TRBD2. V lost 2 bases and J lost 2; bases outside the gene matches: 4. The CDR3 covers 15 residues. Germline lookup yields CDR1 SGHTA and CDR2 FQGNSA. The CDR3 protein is CASSLIASGTYEQYF. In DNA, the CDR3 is TGTGCCAGCAGCTTAATCGCTAGCGGGACCTACGAGCAGTACTTC.

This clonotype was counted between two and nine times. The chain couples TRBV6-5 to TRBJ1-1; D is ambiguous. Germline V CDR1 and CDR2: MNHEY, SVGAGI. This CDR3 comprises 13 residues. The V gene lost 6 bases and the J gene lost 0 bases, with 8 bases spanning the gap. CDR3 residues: CASRTTVNTEAFF. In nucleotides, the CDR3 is TGTGCCAGCAGGACGACGGTGAACACTGAAGCTTTCTTT.

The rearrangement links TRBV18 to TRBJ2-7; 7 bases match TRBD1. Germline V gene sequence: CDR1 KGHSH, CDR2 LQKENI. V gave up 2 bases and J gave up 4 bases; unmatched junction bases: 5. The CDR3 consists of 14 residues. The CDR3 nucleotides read TGTGCCAGCTCACCATTGGGACAGTTATACGAGCAGTACTTC. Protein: CASSPLGQLYEQYF.

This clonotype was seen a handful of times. This CDR3 reads CATSGGRSHNEQFF. CDR3 nucleotide sequence: TGTGCCACCAGTGGAGGGCGGTCCCACAATGAGCAGTTCTTC. V and J are TRBV24-1 and TRBJ2-1; D may be TRBD2 (5 bases). The CDR3 covers 14 residues. Trimming removed 5 bases from V and 5 bases from J, with 12 bases in between. CDR1 and CDR2 (germline): KGHDR, SFDVKD.

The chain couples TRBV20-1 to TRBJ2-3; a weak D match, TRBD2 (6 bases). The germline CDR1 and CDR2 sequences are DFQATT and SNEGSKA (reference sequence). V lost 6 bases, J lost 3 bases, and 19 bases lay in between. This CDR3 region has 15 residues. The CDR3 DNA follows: TGCAGTGCGGGGACTTCCCCTAGAAAGACAGATACGCAGTATTTT. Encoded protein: CSAGTSPRKTDTQYF.

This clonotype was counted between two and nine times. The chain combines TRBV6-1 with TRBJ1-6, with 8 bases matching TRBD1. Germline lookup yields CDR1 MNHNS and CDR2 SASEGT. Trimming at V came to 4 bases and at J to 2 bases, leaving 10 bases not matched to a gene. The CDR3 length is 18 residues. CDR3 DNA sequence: TGTGCCAGCAGTGGAGGGACAGGTCCCCTCACCTATAATTCACCCCTCCACTTT. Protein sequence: CASSGGTGPLTYNSPLHF.

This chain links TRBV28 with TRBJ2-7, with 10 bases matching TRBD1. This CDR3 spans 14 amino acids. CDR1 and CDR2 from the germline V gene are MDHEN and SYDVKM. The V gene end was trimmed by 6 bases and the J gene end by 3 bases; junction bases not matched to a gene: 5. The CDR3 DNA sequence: TGTGCCAGCAGCCGGGACAGGGGAATCTACGAGCAGTACTTC. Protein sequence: CASSRDRGIYEQYF. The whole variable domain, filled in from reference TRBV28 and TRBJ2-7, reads DVKVTQSSRYLVKRTGEKVFLECVQDMDHENMFWYRQDPGLGLRLIYFSYDVKMKEKGDIPEGYSVSREKKERFSLILESASTNQTSMYLCASSRDRGIYEQYFGPGTRLTVT.

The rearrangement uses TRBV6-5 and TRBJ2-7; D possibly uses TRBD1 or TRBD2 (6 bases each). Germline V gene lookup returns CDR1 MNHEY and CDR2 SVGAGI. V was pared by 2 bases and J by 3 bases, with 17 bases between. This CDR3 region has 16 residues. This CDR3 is CASSYLPQGGHYEQYF. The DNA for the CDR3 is TGTGCCAGCAGTTACCTCCCACAGGGAGGCCACTACGAGCAGTACTTC.

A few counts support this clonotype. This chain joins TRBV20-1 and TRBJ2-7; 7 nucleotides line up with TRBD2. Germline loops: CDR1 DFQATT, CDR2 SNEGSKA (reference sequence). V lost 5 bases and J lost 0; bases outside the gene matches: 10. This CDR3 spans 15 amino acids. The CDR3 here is CSAHLLRGSSYEQYF. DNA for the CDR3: TGCAGTGCTCATCTTTTGCGGGGGAGCTCCTACGAGCAGTACTTC.

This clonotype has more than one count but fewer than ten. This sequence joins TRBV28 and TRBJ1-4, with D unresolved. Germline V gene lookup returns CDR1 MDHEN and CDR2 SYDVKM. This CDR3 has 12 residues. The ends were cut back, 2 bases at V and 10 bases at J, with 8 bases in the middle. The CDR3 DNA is TGTGCCAGCAGTTTAAGGGAGGGAAAACTGTTTTTT. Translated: CASSLREGKLFF.

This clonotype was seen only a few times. The CDR3 DNA follows: TGTGCCAGCAGCTTACCGGGACGAGAGGTAGGGTACGAGCAGTACTTC. Translated: CASSLPGREVGYEQYF. V gene TRBV7-9 combines with J gene TRBJ2-7; D is tentatively TRBD1 or TRBD2 (5 bases each). Germline CDR1 is SEHNR and CDR2 is FQNEAQ (reference sequence). The CDR3 contains 16 residues. Trimming stripped 2 bases from V and 4 bases from J, with 18 bases between.

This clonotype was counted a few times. This chain's CDR3 is CATSRDWRLTGVISGANVLTF. In DNA form, the CDR3 reads TGTGCCACCAGCAGAGATTGGCGGTTGACAGGGGTGATCTCTGGGGCCAACGTCCTGACTTTC. The V and J genes are TRBV15 and TRBJ2-6; 8 nucleotides line up with TRBD1. The CDR3 consists of 21 residues. J was trimmed by 0 bases and V by 0 bases; bases with no gene match: 13. CDR1 LNHNV and CDR2 YYDKDF come from the germline V gene (reference sequence).

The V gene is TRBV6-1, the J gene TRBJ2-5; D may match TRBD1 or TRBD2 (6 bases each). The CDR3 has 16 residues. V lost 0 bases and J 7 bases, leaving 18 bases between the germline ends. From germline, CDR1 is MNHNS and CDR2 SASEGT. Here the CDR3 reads CASSEAWGAAGATQYF. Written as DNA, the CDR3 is TGTGCCAGCAGTGAAGCGTGGGGGGCAGCAGGGGCGACCCAGTACTTC.

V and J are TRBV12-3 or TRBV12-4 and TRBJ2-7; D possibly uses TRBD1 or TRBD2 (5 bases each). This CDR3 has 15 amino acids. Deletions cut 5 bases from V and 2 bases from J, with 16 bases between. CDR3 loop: CASSPNTGGPYEQYF. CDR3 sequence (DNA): TGTGCCAGCAGTCCGAACACAGGAGGCCCCTACGAGCAGTACTTC.

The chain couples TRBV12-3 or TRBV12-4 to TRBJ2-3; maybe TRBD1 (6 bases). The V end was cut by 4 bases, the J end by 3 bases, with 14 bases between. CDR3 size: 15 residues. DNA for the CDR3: TGTGCCAGCAGTTCAGGGGACAAGGGAACAGATACGCAGTATTTT. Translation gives CASSSGDKGTDTQYF.

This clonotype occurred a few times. The CDR3 DNA follows: TGCGCCAGCAGCTCAGGATCCGGGGCCGTAGTATATCACGGGGAGCTGTTTTTT. Its translation is CASSSGSGAVVYHGELFF. The chain has TRBV5-1 and TRBJ2-2, with D perhaps matching TRBD1 or TRBD2 (5 bases each). CDR1 is SGHRS, CDR2 YFSETQ, per germline. The CDR3 has 18 amino acids. The V end lost 3 bases, the J end lost 7 bases, and 25 bases lay between the germline ends.

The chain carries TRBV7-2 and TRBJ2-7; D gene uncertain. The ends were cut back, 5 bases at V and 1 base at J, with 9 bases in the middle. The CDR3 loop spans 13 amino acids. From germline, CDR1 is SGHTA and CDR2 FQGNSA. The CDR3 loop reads CASSHVESYEQYF. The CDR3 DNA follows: TGTGCCAGCAGCCATGTCGAGTCCTACGAGCAGTACTTC.